Detailed here is one T cell receptor beta chain. The data were obtained in a study of cytomegalovirus exposure and HLA in healthy donors. This CDR3 is built from 13 residues. Germline values: CDR1 SGHAT, CDR2 FQNNGV. V dropped 3 bases and J dropped 6 bases, with 12 bases sitting between them. The protocol was immunoSEQ multiplex PCR, while the TCRdb copy is restricted to in-frame clones and leaves out a portion. This sample carries about 70,000 clones, 94% of them seen once, and the ten largest clones take approximately 2%. Sample: PBMCs. This clonotype was sampled from a woman younger than 30 in good health and CMV-seropositive. V and J are TRBV11-2 and TRBJ2-7; possible D gene TRBD1, 6 bases. CDR3 sequence (DNA): TGTGCCAGCAGCTTGAACAGGGTGAGCGAGCAGTACTTC. It specifies CASSLNRVSEQYF.